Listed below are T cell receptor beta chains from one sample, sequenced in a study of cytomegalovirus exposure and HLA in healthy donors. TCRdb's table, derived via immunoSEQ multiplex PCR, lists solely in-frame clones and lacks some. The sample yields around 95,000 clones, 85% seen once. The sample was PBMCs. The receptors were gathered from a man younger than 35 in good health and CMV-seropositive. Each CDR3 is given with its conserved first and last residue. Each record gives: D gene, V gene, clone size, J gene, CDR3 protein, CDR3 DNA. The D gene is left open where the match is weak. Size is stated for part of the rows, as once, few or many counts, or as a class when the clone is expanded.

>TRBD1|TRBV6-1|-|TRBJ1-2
CASSEEGTGWSYGYTF
TGTGCCAGCAGTGAAGAAGGGACAGGGTGGAGCTATGGCTACACCTTC
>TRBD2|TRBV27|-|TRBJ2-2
CASSFLAGNTGELFF
TGTGCCAGCAGTTTTCTAGCGGGGAACACCGGGGAGCTGTTTTTT
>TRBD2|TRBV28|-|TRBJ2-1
CASSLGLAGVAEQFF
TGTGCCAGCAGTCTGGGACTAGCGGGAGTGGCTGAGCAGTTCTTC
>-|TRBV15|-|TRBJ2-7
CATSVDRDTQVYEQYF
TGTGCCACCAGCGTGGACCGGGACACCCAGGTGTACGAGCAGTACTTC
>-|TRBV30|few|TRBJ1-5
CAWSGNRDDQPQHF
TGTGCCTGGAGTGGGAACAGGGACGATCAGCCCCAGCATTTT
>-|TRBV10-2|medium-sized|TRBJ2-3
CASSVQRGDTQYF
TGCGCCAGCAGTGTCCAACGGGGGGATACGCAGTATTTT
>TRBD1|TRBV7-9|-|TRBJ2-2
CASSHGTGVSPNTGELFF
TGTGCCAGCAGCCACGGGACAGGGGTCTCCCCGAACACCGGGGAGCTGTTTTTT
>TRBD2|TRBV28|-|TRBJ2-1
CASSSTSGYNEQFF
TGTGCCAGCAGTTCGACTAGCGGATACAATGAGCAGTTCTTC
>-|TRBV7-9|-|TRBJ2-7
CASSRDLAHEQYF
TGTGCCAGCAGCCGGGACTTAGCCCACGAGCAGTACTTC
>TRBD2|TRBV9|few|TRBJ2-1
CASSLTSGLAGDEQFF
TGTGCCAGCAGCCTAACGTCGGGACTAGCGGGAGATGAGCAGTTCTTC
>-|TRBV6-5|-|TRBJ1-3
CASRLRQYSGNTIYF
TGTGCCAGCAGGCTGAGACAATACTCTGGAAACACCATATATTTT
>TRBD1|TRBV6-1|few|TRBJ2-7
CASTNRGHEQYF
TGTGCCAGCACCAACAGGGGGCACGAGCAGTACTTC
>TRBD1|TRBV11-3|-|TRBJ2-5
CASSPWGGQGEETQYF
TGTGCCAGCAGCCCATGGGGCGGACAGGGGGAAGAGACCCAGTACTTC
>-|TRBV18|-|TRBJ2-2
CASSPNTLRDPGELFF
TGTGCCAGCTCACCGAACACGCTCCGGGATCCCGGGGAGCTGTTTTTT
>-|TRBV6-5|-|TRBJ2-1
CASSYGHRNEQFF
TGTGCCAGCAGTTACGGACACAGGAATGAGCAGTTCTTC
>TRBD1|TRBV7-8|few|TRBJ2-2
CASSGWTGTGELFF
TGTGCCAGCAGCGGGTGGACAGGGACCGGGGAGCTGTTTTTT
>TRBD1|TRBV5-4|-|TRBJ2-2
CASSTGGRGGGTGELFF
TGTGCCAGCAGCACAGGGGGGAGAGGGGGCGGGACCGGGGAGCTGTTTTTT
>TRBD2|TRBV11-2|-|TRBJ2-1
CASSLEASGYNEQFF
TGTGCCAGCAGCTTAGAGGCTAGCGGCTACAATGAGCAGTTCTTC
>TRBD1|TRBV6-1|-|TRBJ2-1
CASNQQGASYNEQFF
TGTGCCAGCAATCAACAGGGGGCGTCCTACAATGAGCAGTTCTTC
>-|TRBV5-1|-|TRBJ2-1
CASSPDPSTLGGNNEQFF
TGCGCCAGCAGCCCCGACCCCTCAACCCTTGGGGGGAACAATGAGCAGTTCTTC
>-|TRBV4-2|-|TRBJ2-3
CASSQESKETDTQYF
TGTGCCAGCAGCCAAGAATCTAAAGAGACAGATACGCAGTATTTT
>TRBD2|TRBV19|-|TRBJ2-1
CASSPRDYSNNEQFF
TGTGCCAGTAGTCCCCGGGACTACTCTAACAATGAGCAGTTCTTC
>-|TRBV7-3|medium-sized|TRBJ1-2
CASSFGGADGYTF
TGTGCCAGCAGCTTTGGGGGCGCGGATGGCTACACCTTC
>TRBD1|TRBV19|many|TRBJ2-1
CASSIDRANNEQFF
TGTGCCAGTAGTATTGACAGGGCGAACAATGAGCAGTTCTTC
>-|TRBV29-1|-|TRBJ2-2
CSVSGFTGELFF
TGCAGCGTTTCAGGGTTCACCGGGGAGCTGTTTTTT
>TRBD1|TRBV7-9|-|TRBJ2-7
CASSLSGRGKTYEQYF
TGTGCCAGCAGCTTGAGTGGCAGGGGGAAGACCTACGAGCAGTACTTC
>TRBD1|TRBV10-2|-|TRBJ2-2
CASRQGTDTGELFF
TGCGCCAGTCGACAGGGGACGGACACCGGGGAGCTGTTTTTT
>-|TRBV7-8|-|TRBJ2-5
CASSFQAVAQYF
TGTGCCAGCAGCTTTCAAGCGGTGGCCCAGTACTTC
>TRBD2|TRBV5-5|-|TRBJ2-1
CASSLSSGRLHNEQFF
TGTGCCAGCAGCCTGTCAAGCGGGAGGCTGCACAATGAGCAGTTCTTC
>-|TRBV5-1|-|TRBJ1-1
CASSASPGHRRMNTEAFF
TGCGCCAGCAGCGCTTCACCCGGTCACAGAAGAATGAACACTGAAGCTTTCTTT
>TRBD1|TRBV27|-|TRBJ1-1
CASGWTGRTEAFF
TGTGCCAGCGGTTGGACAGGGAGGACTGAAGCTTTCTTT
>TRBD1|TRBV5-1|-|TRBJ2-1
CASSGQGAHNEQFF
TGCGCCAGTTCCGGACAGGGGGCCCACAATGAGCAGTTCTTC
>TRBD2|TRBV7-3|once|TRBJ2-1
CASSRGSLNEQFF
TGTGCCAGCAGCCGCGGGAGTTTGAATGAGCAGTTCTTC
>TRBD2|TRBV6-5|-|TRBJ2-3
CASSGLAGADTQYF
TGTGCCAGCAGTGGACTAGCGGGGGCAGATACGCAGTATTTT
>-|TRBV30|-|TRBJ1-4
CAWNTRGQSEKLFF
TGTGCCTGGAACACGAGAGGACAATCTGAAAAACTGTTTTTT
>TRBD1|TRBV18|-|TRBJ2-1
CASSSGQAYNEQFF
TGTGCCAGCTCTTCGGGACAGGCATACAATGAGCAGTTCTTC
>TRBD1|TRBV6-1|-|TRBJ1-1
CASTSGTVNTEAFF
TGTGCCAGCACTTCAGGGACAGTGAACACTGAAGCTTTCTTT
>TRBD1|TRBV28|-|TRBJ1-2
CASSLTWDRPGYTF
TGTGCCAGCAGTTTAACCTGGGACAGACCCGGCTACACCTTC
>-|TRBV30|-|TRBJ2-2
CAWQGRGGTGELFF
TGTGCCTGGCAGGGGCGGGGAGGGACCGGGGAGCTGTTTTTT
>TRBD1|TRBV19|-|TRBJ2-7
CASSIDHRGTYEQYF
TGTGCCAGTAGTATCGACCACAGGGGTACCTACGAGCAGTACTTC
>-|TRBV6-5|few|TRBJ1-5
CASSHNSNQPQHF
TGTGCCAGCAGCCACAATAGCAATCAGCCCCAGCATTTT
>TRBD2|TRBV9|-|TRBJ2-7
CASSGTSGIYEQYF
TGTGCCAGCAGCGGGACTAGCGGGATCTACGAGCAGTACTTC
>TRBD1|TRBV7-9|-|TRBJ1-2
CASRPRTGNYGYTF
TGTGCCAGCAGACCAAGGACAGGGAACTATGGCTACACCTTC
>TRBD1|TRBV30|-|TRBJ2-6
CAWTTPGVDRANSGANVLTF
TGTGCCTGGACCACGCCCGGCGTGGACAGGGCAAACTCTGGGGCCAACGTCCTGACTTTC
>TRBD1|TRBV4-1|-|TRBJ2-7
CASSQAGQGDYEQYF
TGCGCCAGCAGCCAAGCGGGACAGGGGGACTACGAGCAGTACTTC
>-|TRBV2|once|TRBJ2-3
CASNRRTLTLTDTQYF
TGTGCCAGCAATCGGAGGACTCTAACCTTGACAGATACGCAGTATTTT
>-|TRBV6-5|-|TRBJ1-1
CASSGRGVGNTEAFF
TGTGCCAGCAGCGGGAGGGGGGTCGGGAACACTGAAGCTTTCTTT
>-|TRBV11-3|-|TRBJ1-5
CASSLKGQHNQPQHF
TGTGCCAGCAGCTTAAAGGGGCAGCACAATCAGCCCCAGCATTTT
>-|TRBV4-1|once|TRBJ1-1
CASSQGATEAFF
TGCGCCAGCAGCCAAGGGGCCACTGAAGCTTTCTTT
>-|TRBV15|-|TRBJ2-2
CATSRVLVRGNTGELFF
TGTGCCACCAGCAGGGTTCTTGTCCGCGGGAACACCGGGGAGCTGTTTTTT
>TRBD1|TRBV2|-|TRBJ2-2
CASSEIRQGSGELFF
TGTGCCAGCAGTGAGATACGACAGGGGTCCGGGGAGCTGTTTTTT
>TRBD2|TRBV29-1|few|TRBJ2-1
CSVGLADYNEQFF
TGCAGCGTTGGACTAGCGGACTACAATGAGCAGTTCTTC
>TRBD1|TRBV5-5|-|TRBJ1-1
CASSLAELDRGGLMNTEAFF
TGTGCCAGCAGCTTGGCCGAGTTGGACAGGGGTGGCTTGATGAACACTGAAGCTTTCTTT
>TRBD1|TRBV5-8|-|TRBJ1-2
CASSWPWTGGELYGYTF
TGTGCCAGCAGCTGGCCCTGGACAGGGGGTGAGCTCTATGGCTACACCTTC
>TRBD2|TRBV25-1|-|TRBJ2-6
CASSPGAGRGWGANVLTF
TGTGCCAGTTCCCCAGGAGCGGGAAGGGGATGGGGGGCCAACGTCCTGACTTTC
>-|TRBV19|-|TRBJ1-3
CASRVQFSGNTIYF
TGTGCCAGTAGGGTACAGTTCTCTGGAAACACCATATATTTT